The rows below give T cell receptor beta chains drawn from one sample of a study of tumor and adjacent non-tumor tissue in lung cancer. Each CDR3 protein gets one entry after TCRdb re-called the multiplex PCR reads with MiXCR. Of 45,000 to 65,000 distinct CDR3 sequences in the sample, 74% were seen once. Input material: distant non-tumor lung tissue. The receptors were gathered from a woman aged 55-70 years with non-small cell lung cancer. The CDR3 runs from the conserved cysteine through the conserved F or W. The D gene is left open where the match is weak. Clone size is stated in some rows and not others, as once, few, many or a class when expanded.

>TRBV29-1|.|TRBJ2-5|.
CSAAWKVLETQYF
TGCAGCGCCGCATGGAAAGTCTTGGAGACCCAGTACTTC
>TRBV28|.|TRBJ2-5|.
CAVHRQDLQETQYF
TGTGCCGTCCACCGACAGGACCTACAAGAGACCCAGTACTTC
>TRBV29-1|.|TRBJ2-7|TRBD2
CSVEFISGRSTAEQYF
TGCAGCGTCGAATTCATTAGCGGGAGGTCTACTGCTGAGCAGTACTTC
>TRBV12-3/TRBV12-4|once|TRBJ2-3|.
CASSTTSRGPTDTHYF
TGTGCCAGCAGTACGACTAGCAGGGGGCCTACGGACACGCACTATTTT
>TRBV6-5|.|TRBJ2-5|TRBD1
CASSQAGGQKTQYF
TGTGCCAGCAGTCAGGCAGGGGGTCAAAAGACACAGTACTTC
>TRBV4-3|.|TRBJ2-7|.
CASSQTVWGYEQYF
TGCGCCAGCAGCCAGACCGTGTGGGGCTACGAGCAGTACTTC
>TRBV5-1|.|TRBJ2-5|TRBD2
CASSRTSGTSGRTQYF
TGCGCCAGCAGCCGGACTAGCGGAACATCCGGGCGGACCCAGTACTTC
>TRBV5-5|many|TRBJ2-5|.
CASSYDRRRETQYF
TGTGCCAGCAGCTATGACAGGCGGAGAGAGACCCAGTACTTC
>TRBV11-2|.|TRBJ2-7|TRBD1
CASSLAGTVCQVSYEQYF
TGTGCCAGCAGCTTGGCCGGGACAGTGTGTCAAGTCTCCTACGAGCAGTACTTC
>TRBV6-2/TRBV6-3|.|TRBJ1-1|.
CASSHCGAEAFF
TGTGCCAGCAGTCACTGTGGGGCTGAAGCTTTCTTT